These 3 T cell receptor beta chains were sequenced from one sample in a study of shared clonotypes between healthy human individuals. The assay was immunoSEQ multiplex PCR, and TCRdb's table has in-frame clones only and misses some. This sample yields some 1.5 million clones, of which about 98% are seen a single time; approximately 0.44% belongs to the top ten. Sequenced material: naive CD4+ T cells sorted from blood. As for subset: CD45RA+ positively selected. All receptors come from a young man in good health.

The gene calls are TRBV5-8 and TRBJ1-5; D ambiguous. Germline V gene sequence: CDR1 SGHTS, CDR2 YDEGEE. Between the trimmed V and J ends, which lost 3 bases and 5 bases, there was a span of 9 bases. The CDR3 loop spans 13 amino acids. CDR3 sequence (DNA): TGTGCCAGCAGCTATCGACATGATCAGCCCCAGCATTTT. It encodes CASSYRHDQPQHF.

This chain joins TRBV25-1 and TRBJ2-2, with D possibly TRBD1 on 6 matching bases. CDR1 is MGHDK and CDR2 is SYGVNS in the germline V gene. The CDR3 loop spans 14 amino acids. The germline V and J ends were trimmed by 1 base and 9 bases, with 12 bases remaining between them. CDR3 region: CASSELGRDRELFF. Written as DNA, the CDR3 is TGTGCCAGCAGTGAATTGGGCAGGGACAGGGAGCTGTTTTTT.

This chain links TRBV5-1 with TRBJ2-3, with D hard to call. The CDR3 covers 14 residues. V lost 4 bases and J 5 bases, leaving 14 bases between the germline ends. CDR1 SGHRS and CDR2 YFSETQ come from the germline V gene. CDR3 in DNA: TGCGCCAGCAGCCCTGGGATGCCGCAAGATACGCAGTATTTT. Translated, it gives CASSPGMPQDTQYF.